Listed below are T cell receptor beta chains from one sample, sequenced in a study of T-cell reconstitution after alpha-beta-depleted transplantation in children. TCRdb recomputed calls from the PCR reads with MiXCR, one row per CDR3 protein. The table shows a few hundred thousand distinct CDR3 sequences, with about 16% occurring only once. This specimen consisted of PBMCs, mostly from graft donor cells, obtained 360 days after TCRalphabeta/CD19-depleted stem cell transplant. The receptors stem from a boy under two years old who had a stem cell transplant for Wiskott-Aldrich syndrome, so the T cells may come from the graft donor. CDR3s include the opening cysteine and the closing phenylalanine or tryptophan. A D gene is named only where the DNA matches it firmly. Part of the rows lack a size; the others show once, few, many or a class for expanded clones.

TRBV24-1	.	TRBJ1-1	TRBD1	CATSGGGRDTEAFF	TGTGCCACCAGTGGAGGGGGCAGGGACACTGAAGCTTTCTTT
TRBV5-1	few	TRBJ2-3	.	CASSLRLVEDTQYF	TGCGCCAGCAGCTTGAGGCTAGTCGAAGATACGCAGTATTTT
TRBV21-1	.	TRBJ2-5	.	CASMPPHGGAETQYF	TGTGCCAGCATGCCCCCTCACGGGGGGGCAGAGACCCAGTACTTC
TRBV18	few	TRBJ2-7	TRBD2	CASSGTSGIYEQYF	TGTGCCAGCTCAGGGACTAGCGGAATCTACGAGCAGTACTTC
TRBV6-2/TRBV6-3	.	TRBJ2-2	TRBD2	CAGLLAGNTGELFF	TGTGCCGGCTTACTAGCGGGTAACACCGGGGAGCTGTTTTTT
TRBV3-1	few	TRBJ2-4	.	CASSLDFVGAKNIQYF	TGTGCCAGCAGCCTCGACTTCGTTGGAGCCAAAAACATTCAGTACTTC
TRBV29-1	once	TRBJ2-5	.	CSVLEWFQETQYF	TGCAGCGTTCTAGAATGGTTTCAAGAGACCCAGTACTTC
TRBV24-1	few	TRBJ2-3	TRBD2	CATSDLAGPTDTQYF	TGTGCCACCAGTGATTTAGCGGGACCCACAGATACGCAGTATTTT
TRBV13	few	TRBJ2-7	.	CASSWTGRAGRSYEQYF	TGTGCCAGCAGCTGGACAGGGAGAGCGGGACGCTCCTACGAGCAGTACTTC
TRBV4-3	.	TRBJ2-5	TRBD1	CASSQDKDREETQYF	TGCGCCAGCAGCCAAGATAAGGACAGGGAGGAGACCCAGTACTTC
TRBV12-3/TRBV12-4	many	TRBJ2-2	TRBD1	CASSPEDRGLLTGELFF	TGTGCCAGCAGTCCGGAGGACAGGGGGCTTTTAACCGGGGAGCTGTTTTTT